Each of the 5 T cell receptor beta chains below was sequenced from the same sample in a study of blood T cell repertoires in COVID-19 (TCRdb year 2020). Libraries were made using the immunoSEQ multiplex PCR assay. In its TCRdb copy, this immuneACCESS table keeps in-frame sequences only and misses some clones. Where compared with another copy, unresolved V genes explain less than half of these, and the others have no known cause. Across this sample there are roughly 500,000 clones, with around 85% seen only once. Clones ranked in the top ten supply 8% to 9.5% of the sample. The specimen was PBMCs or T cells enriched from blood (not recorded which). The receptors derive from a woman between 55 and 75 years old who had recovered from COVID-19.

V is TRBV12-5 and J is TRBJ2-2, with TRBD1 matching over 9 bases. CDR3 length: 16 amino acids. Germline loops: CDR1 LGHNT, CDR2 FRNRAP. V was clipped by 0 bases and J by 3 bases; unmatched bases: 2. The CDR3 here is CASGLVGTGYTGELFF. In nucleotides, the CDR3 is TGTGCTAGTGGTTTGGTCGGGACAGGGTACACCGGGGAGCTGTTTTTT.

This chain links TRBV18 with TRBJ1-3; D is unclear. The germline V and J ends were trimmed by 0 bases and 0 bases, with 12 bases remaining between them. The length of the CDR3 is 17 residues. Germline values: CDR1 KGHSH, CDR2 LQKENI. The CDR3 spells CASSPPEGPISGNTIYF. The CDR3 coding sequence is TGTGCCAGCTCACCACCAGAGGGCCCAATCTCTGGAAACACCATATATTTT.

The chain combines TRBV15 with TRBJ2-7; D not certain. Germline V CDR1 and CDR2: LNHNV, YYDKDF (reference sequence). This CDR3 is built from 13 residues. CDR3 sequence reads: CATSRGKSSFVRV. The CDR3 DNA sequence: TGTGCCACCAGCAGAGGAAAGTCCTCCTTTGTTCGGGTC.

About this clone itself: Other DNA sequences in this sample translate to the same CDR3. This chain joins TRBV19 and TRBJ1-3, with 8 bases identical to TRBD1. This CDR3 has 14 amino acids. V lost 7 bases to trimming and J lost 1 base; unmatched junction nucleotides: 3. Germline assignment: CDR1 LNHDA and CDR2 SQIVND (reference sequence). The CDR3 DNA follows: TGTGCCAGTACCCGGACAGGGTCTGGAAACACCATATATTTT. Translation: CASTRTGSGNTIYF.

The genes are TRBV13 and TRBJ1-1; 10 bases line up with TRBD1. The CDR3 runs to 16 residues. Germline CDR1 and CDR2: PRHDT and FYEKMQ (reference sequence). V was pared by 4 bases and J by 5 bases, with 10 bases of the junction left unmatched. The CDR3 nucleotides read TGTGCCAGCAGCTCCCCGACGACAGGGGGCGATACTGAAGCTTTCTTT. Amino acid sequence: CASSSPTTGGDTEAFF.